This T cell receptor (beta chain) was identified during a study of T cell repertoires in cytomegalovirus infection. Study as a whole: It can be stated that public TCR beta signatures indicated CMV infection as well as a matching HLA type. Study-level findings and limits: HLA-C-restricted CMV-specific TCR beta clonotypes prevailed in the ex vivo response. The study identified carriers of CMV plus the relevant HLA from cumulative public TCR beta family frequency.

The germline gives CDR1 MNHEY, CDR2 SVGAGI. The CDR3 runs 15 residues. V was trimmed by 4 bases and J by 9 bases, leaving 16 bases between them. In this sample, this clonotype turned up a few times. Its antigen is not known. TCRdb called the reads again in MiXCR, with one record for every CDR3 protein. The sample yields about 900,000 distinct CDR3 sequences, approximately 31% seen once. The rearrangement links TRBV6-5 to TRBJ1-6; D uncertain. The sequencing here drew on cultured CD8+ T cells from PBMCs, taken from culture after CMV antigen stimulation. The clonotype originates from a human donor in good health (CMV status not recorded). Some clones in this sample may be carry-over from other donors' samples. CDR3 sequence reads: CASSFRDLTSSPLHF. The CDR3 bases are TGTGCCAGCAGTTTTCGGGATCTTACAAGTTCACCCCTCCACTTT.